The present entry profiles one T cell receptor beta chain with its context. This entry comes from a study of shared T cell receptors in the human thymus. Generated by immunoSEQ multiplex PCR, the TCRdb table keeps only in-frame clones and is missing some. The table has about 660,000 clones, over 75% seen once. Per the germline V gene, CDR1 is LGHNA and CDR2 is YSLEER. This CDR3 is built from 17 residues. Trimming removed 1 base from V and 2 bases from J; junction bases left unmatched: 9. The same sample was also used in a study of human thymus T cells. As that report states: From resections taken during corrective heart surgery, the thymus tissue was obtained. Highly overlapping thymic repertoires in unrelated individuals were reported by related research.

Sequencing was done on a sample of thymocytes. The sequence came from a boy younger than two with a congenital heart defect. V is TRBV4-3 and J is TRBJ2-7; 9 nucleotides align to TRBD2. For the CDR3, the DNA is TGCGCCAGCAGCCAAGTCACTTCGCGGGAGGGCCCCTACGAGCAGTACTTC. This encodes CASSQVTSREGPYEQYF.